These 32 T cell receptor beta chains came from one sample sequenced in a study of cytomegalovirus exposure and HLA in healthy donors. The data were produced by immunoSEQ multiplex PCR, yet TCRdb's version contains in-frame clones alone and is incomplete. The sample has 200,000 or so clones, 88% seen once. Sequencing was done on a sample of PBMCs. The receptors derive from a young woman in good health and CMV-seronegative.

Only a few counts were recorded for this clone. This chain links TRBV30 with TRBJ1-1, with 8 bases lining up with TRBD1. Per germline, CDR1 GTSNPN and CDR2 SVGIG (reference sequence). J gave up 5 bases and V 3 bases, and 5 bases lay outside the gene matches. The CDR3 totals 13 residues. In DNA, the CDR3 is TGTGCCTGGAGCAGGGGGCGAGGGACTGAAGCTTTCTTT. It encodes CAWSRGRGTEAFF.

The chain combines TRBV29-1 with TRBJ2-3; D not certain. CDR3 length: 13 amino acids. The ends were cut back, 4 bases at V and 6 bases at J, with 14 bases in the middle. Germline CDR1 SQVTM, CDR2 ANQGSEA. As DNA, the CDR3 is TGCAGCGTTGTGATGGCTAGTACGGATACGCAGTATTTT. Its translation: CSVVMASTDTQYF.

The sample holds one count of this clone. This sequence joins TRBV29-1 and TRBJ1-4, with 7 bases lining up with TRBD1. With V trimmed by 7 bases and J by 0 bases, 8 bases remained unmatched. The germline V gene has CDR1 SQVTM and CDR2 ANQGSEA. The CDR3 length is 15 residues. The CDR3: CSARDSLATNEKLFF. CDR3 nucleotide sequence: TGCAGCGCCCGGGACAGCCTTGCAACTAATGAAAAACTGTTTTTT.

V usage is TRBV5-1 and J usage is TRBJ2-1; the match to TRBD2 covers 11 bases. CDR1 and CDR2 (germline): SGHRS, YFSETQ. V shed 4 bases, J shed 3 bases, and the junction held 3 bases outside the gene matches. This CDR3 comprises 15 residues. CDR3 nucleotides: TGCGCCAGCAGCATCCTAGCGGGAGGCTACAATGAGCAGTTCTTC. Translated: CASSILAGGYNEQFF.

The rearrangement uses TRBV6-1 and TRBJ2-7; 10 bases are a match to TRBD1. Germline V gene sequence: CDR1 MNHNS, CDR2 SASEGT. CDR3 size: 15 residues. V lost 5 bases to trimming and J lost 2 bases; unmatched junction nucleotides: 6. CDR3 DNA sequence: TGTGCCAGCAGTACCGGGACAGGGGTAGCCTACGAGCAGTACTTC. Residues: CASSTGTGVAYEQYF.

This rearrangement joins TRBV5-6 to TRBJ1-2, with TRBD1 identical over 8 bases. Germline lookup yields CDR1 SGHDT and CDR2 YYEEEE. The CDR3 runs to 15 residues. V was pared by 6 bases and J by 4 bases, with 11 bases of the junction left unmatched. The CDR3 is CASIDRGVGLYGYTF. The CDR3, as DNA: TGTGCCAGCATCGACAGGGGAGTGGGTCTCTATGGCTACACCTTC.

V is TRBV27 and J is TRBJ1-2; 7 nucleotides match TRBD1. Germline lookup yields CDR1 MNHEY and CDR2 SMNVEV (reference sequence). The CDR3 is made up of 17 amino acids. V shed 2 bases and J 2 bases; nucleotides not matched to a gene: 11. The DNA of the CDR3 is TGTGCCAGCAGTTTAAGGGCAGGGGGAGTAAGAAACTATGGCTACACCTTC. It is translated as CASSLRAGGVRNYGYTF.

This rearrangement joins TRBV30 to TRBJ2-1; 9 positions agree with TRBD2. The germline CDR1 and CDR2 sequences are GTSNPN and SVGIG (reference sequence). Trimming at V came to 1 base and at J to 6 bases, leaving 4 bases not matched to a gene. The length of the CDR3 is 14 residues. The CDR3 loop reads CAWSGLAGVNEQFF. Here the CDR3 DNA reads TGTGCCTGGAGTGGGTTAGCGGGAGTCAATGAGCAGTTCTTC.

The CDR3 here is CATSESGSVYGYTF. The DNA of the CDR3 is TGTGCCACCTCTGAGTCCGGGTCTGTCTATGGCTACACCTTC. This sequence joins TRBV2 and TRBJ1-2; D uncertain. Germline CDR1 and CDR2: SNHLY and FYNNEI. V lost 10 bases and J 4 bases, leaving 19 bases between the germline ends. The CDR3 spans 14 residues.

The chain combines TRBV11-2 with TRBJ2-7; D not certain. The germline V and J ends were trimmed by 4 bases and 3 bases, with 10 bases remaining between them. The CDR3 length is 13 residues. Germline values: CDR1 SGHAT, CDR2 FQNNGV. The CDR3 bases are TGTGCCAGCAGCTCTTTCAGTTACTACGAGCAGTACTTC. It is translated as CASSSFSYYEQYF.

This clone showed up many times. The CDR3 coding sequence is TGTGCCATCAGTGCTAGCGGGAGCTCTGGGGCCAACGTCCTGACTTTC. Protein product: CAISASGSSGANVLTF. The chain joins TRBV10-3 to TRBJ2-6; the match to TRBD2 covers 10 bases. Germline values: CDR1 ENHRY, CDR2 SYGVKD. This CDR3 contains 16 residues. The ends lost 4 bases at V and 0 bases at J; junction bases unmatched: 0.

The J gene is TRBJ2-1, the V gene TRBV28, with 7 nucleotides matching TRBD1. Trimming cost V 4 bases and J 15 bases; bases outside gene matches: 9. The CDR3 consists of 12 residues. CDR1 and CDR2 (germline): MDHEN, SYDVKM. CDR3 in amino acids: CASSSSQTGRFF. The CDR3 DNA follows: TGTGCCAGCAGTTCAAGCCAGACAGGGAGGTTCTTC.

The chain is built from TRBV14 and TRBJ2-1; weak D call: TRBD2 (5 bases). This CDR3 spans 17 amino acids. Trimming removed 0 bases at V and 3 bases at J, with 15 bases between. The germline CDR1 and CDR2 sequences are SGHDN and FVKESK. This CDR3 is CASSQDVASGHYNEQFF. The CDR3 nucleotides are TGTGCCAGCAGCCAAGATGTAGCCAGCGGTCACTACAATGAGCAGTTCTTC.

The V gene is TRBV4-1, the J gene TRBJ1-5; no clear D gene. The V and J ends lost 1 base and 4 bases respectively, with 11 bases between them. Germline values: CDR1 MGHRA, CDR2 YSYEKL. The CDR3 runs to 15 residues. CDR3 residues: CASSQGTGVNQPQHF. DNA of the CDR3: TGCGCCAGCAGCCAAGGGACGGGAGTTAATCAGCCCCAGCATTTT.

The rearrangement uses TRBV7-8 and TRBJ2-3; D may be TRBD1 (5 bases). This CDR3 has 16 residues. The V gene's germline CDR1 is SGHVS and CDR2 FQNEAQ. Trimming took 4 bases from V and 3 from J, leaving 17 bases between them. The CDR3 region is CASSSQTESKTDTQYF. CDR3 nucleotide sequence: TGTGCCAGCAGCTCGCAGACAGAAAGCAAGACAGATACGCAGTATTTT. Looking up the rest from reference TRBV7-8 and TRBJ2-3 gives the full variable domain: GAGVSQSPRYKVAKRGQDVALRCDPISGHVSLFWYQQALGQGPEFLTYFQNEAQLDKSGLPSDRFFAERPEGSVSTLKIQRTQQEDSAVYLCASSSQTESKTDTQYFGPGTRLTVL.

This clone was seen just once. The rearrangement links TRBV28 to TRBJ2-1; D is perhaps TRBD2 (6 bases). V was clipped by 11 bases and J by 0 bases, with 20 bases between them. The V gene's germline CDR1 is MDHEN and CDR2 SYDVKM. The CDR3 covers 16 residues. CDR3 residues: CAARRRTIPSYNEQFF. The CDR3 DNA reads TGTGCCGCCAGGCGAAGGACTATCCCCTCCTACAATGAGCAGTTCTTC.

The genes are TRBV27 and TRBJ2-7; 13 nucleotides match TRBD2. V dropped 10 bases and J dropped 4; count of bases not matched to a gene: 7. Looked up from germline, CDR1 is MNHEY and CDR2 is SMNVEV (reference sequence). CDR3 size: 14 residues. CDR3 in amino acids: CATGLAGDGYEQYF. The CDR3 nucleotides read TGTGCCACCGGACTAGCGGGAGACGGATACGAGCAGTACTTC.

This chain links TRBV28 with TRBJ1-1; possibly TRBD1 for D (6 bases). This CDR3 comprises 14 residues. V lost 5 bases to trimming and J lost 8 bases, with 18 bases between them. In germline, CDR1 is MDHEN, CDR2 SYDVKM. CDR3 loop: CASSPTPRGMEAFF. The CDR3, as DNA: TGTGCCAGCAGTCCAACCCCCAGGGGAATGGAAGCTTTCTTT.

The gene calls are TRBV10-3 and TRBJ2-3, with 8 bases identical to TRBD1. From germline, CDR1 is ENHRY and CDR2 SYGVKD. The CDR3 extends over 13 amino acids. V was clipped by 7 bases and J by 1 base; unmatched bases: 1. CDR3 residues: CAIKTGGTDTQYF. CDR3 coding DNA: TGTGCCATCAAGACAGGGGGCACAGATACGCAGTATTTT.

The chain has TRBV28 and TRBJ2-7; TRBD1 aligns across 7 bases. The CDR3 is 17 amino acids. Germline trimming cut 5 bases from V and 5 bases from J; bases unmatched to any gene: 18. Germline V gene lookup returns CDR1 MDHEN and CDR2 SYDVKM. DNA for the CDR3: TGTGCCAGCAGTCCCGGGACAGCCATGGATGGGTACCACGAGCAGTACTTC. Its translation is CASSPGTAMDGYHEQYF.

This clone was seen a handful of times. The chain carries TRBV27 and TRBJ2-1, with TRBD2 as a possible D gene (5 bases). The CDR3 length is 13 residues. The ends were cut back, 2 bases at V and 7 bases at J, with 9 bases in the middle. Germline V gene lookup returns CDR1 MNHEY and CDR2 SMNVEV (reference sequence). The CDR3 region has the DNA TGTGCCAGCAGTTTAGGACTCCCAAATGAGCAGTTCTTC. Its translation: CASSLGLPNEQFF.

Written as DNA, the CDR3 is TGCGCCAGCAGCCCGGGCCATGGCGGGAACAATGAGCAGTTCTTC. Its protein product is CASSPGHGGNNEQFF. The chain recombines TRBV5-1 with TRBJ2-1; weak D call: TRBD2 (6 bases). Germline CDR1 SGHRS, CDR2 YFSETQ. There are 15 residues in the CDR3. V was trimmed by 4 bases and J by 5 bases, leaving 16 bases between them.

In nucleotides, the CDR3 is TGTGCCAGCAGCGCGGGACAGTATCAGCCCCAGCATTTT. Translated: CASSAGQYQPQHF. V is TRBV5-6 and J is TRBJ1-5; TRBD1 aligns across 7 bases. CDR3 length: 13 residues. The germline CDR1 and CDR2 sequences are SGHDT and YYEEEE. V dropped 4 bases and J dropped 5; count of bases not matched to a gene: 3.

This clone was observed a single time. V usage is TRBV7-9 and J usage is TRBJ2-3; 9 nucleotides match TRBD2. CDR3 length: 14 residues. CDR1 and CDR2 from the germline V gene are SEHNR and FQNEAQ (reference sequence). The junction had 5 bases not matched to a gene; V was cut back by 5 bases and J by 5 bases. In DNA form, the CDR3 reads TGTGCCAGCAGCCTGGGACTAGCAGAAGATACGCAGTATTTT. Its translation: CASSLGLAEDTQYF.

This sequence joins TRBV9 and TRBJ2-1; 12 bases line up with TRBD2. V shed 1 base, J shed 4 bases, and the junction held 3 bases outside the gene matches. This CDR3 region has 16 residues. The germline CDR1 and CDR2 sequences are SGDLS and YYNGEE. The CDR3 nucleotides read TGTGCCAGCAGCGTAAGGCTAGCGGGAGGGTACAATGAGCAGTTCTTC. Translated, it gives CASSVRLAGGYNEQFF. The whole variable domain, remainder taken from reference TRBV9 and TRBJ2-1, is DSGVTQTPKHLITATGQRVTLRCSPRSGDLSVYWYQQSLDQGLQFLIQYYNGEERAKGNILERFSAQQFPDLHSELNLSSLELGDSALYFCASSVRLAGGYNEQFFGPGTRLTVL.

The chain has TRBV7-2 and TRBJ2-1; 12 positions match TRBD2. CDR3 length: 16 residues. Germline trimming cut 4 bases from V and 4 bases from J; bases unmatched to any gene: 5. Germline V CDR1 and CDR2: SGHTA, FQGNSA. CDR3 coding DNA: TGTGCCAGCAGCTACGGACTAGCGGGACAATACAATGAGCAGTTCTTC. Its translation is CASSYGLAGQYNEQFF.

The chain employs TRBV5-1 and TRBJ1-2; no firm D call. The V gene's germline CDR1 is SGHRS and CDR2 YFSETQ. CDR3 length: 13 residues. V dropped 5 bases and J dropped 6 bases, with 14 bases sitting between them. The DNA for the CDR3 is TGCGCCAGCAGTCCCCAAGACAACAATGGCTACACCTTC. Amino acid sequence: CASSPQDNNGYTF.

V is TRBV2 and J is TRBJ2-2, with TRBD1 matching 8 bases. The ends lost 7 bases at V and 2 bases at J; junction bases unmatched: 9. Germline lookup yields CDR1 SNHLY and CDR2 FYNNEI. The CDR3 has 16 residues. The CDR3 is CASKRVQGVNTGELFF. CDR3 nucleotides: TGTGCCAGCAAAAGGGTACAGGGGGTCAACACCGGGGAGCTGTTTTTT.

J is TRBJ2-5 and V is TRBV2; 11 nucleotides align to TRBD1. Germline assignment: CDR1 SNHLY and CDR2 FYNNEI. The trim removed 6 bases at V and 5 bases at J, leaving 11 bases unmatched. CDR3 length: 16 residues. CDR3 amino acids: CASRSGQGAGSETQYF. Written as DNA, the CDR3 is TGTGCCAGCAGATCCGGACAGGGGGCAGGGTCGGAGACCCAGTACTTC.

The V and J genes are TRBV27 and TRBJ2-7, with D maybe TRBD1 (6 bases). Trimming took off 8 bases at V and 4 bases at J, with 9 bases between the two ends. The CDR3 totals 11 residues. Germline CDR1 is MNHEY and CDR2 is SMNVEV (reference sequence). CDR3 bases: TGTGCCAGCGGGGGCTCATACGAGCAGTACTTC. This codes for CASGGSYEQYF.

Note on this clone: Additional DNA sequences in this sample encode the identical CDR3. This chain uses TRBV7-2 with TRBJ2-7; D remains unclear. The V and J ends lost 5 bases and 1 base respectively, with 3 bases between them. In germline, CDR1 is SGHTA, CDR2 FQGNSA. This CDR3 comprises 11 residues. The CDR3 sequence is CASSPSYEQYF. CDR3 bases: TGTGCCAGCAGCCCGTCCTACGAGCAGTACTTC.

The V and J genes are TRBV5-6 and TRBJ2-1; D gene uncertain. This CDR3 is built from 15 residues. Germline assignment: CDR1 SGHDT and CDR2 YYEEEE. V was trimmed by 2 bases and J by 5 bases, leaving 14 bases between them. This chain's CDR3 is CASSLPTTSNNEQFF. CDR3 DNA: TGTGCCAGCAGCTTACCGACAACAAGTAACAATGAGCAGTTCTTC.